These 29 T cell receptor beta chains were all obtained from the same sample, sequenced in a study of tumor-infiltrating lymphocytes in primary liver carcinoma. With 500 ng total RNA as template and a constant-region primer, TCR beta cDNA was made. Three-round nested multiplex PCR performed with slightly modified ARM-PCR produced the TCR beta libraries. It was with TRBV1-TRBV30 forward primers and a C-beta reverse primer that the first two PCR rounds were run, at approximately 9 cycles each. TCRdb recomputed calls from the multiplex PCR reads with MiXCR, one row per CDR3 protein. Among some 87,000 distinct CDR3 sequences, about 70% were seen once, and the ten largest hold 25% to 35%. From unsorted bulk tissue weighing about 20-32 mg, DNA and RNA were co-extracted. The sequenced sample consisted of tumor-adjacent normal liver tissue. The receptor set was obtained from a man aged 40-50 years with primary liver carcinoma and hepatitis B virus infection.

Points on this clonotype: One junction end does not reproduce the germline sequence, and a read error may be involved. The chain's CDR3 is CASSKGGLTDNERFF. CDR3 nucleotides: TGTGCCAGCAGCAAAGGAGGACTAACGGACAATGAGCGGTTCTTC. The J gene is TRBJ2-1, the V gene TRBV7-8; TRBD2 is a possible D gene (6 bases). Germline CDR1 reads SGHVS; CDR2 reads FQNEAQ. This CDR3 has 15 residues.

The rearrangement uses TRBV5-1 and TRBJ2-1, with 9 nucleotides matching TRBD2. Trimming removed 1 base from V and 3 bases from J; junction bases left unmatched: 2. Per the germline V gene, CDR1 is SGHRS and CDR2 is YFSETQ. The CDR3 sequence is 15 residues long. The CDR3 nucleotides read TGCGCCAGCAGCTTGTTGACTAGCGGCTACAATGAGCAGTTCTTC. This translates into CASSLLTSGYNEQFF.

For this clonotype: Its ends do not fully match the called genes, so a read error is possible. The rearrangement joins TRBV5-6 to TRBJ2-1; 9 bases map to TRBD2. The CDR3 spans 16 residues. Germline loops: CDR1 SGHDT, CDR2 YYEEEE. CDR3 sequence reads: CAGSFRGLAFYNEQFF. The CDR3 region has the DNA TGTGCCGGCAGCTTTCGGGGACTAGCCTTCTACAATGAGCAGTTCTTC.

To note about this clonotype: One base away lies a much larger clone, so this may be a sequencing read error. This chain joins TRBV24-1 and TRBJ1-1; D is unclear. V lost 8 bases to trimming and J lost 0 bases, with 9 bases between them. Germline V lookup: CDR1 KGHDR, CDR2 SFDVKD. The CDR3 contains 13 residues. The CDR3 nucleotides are TGTGCCACCAAAACCGGAGTGAACACTGAAGCTTTCTTT. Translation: CATKTGVNTEAFF.

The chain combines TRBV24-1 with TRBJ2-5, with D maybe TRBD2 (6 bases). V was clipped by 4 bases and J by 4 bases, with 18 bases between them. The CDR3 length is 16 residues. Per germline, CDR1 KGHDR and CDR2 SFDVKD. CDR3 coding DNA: TGTGCCACCAGTGAGGATGACGGGACTTCGGGAGAGACCCAGTACTTC. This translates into CATSEDDGTSGETQYF.

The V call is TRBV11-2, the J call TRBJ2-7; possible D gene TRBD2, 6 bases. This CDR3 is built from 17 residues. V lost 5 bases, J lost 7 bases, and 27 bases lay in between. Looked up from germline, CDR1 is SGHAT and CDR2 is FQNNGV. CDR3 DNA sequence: TGTGCCAGCAGCCAGGACTACGGTATAAGGAGCTCCCATGAGCAGTACTTC. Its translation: CASSQDYGIRSSHEQYF.

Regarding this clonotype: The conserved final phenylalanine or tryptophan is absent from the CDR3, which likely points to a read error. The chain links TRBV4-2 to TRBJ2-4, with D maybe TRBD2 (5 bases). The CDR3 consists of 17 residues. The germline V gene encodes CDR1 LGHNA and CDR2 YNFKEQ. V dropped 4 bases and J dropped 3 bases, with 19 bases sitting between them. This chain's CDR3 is CASSPLLAGPGKNIQYL. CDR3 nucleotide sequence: TGTGCCAGCAGCCCACTGCTAGCCGGGCCGGGCAAAAACATTCAGTACCTC.

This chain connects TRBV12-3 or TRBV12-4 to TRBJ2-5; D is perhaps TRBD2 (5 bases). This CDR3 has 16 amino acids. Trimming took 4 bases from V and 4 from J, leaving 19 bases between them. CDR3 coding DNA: TGTGCCAGCAGTTCCTGTGGTGAGGGCCGCCCAGAGACCCAGTACTTC. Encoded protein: CASSSCGEGRPETQYF.

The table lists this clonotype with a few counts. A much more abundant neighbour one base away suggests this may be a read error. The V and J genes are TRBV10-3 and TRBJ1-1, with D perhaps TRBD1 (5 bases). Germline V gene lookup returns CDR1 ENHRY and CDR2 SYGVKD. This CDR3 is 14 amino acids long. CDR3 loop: CVTVWGPPDGEAFF. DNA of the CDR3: TGTGTCACCGTTTGGGGCCCTCCCGACGGGGAAGCTTTCTTT.

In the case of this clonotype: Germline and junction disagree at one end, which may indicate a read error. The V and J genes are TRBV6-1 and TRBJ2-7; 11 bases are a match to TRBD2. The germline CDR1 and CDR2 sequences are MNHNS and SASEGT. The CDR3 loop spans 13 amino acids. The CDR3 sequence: CDSSGTSGYEQYF. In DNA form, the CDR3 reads TGTGACAGCAGTGGGACTAGCGGTTACGAGCAGTACTTC.

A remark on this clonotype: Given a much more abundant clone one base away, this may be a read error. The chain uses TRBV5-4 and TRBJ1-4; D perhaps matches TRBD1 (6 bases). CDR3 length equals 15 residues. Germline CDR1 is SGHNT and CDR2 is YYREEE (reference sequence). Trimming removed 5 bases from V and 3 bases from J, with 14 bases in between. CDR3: CASREGGTSNEKLFF. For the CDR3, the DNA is TGTGCCAGCAGGGAAGGGGGGACCTCTAATGAAAAACTGTTTTTT. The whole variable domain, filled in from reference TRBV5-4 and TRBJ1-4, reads ETGVTQSPTHLIKTRGQQVTLRCSSQSGHNTVSWYQQALGQGPQFIFQYYREEENGRGNFPPRFSGLQFPNYSSELNVNALELDDSALYLCASREGGTSNEKLFFGSGTQLSVL.

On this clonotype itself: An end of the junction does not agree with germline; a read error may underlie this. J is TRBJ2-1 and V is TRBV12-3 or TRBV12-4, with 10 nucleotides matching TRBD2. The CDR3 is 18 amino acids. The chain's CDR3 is CASSTWTSGTLSGNEQIF. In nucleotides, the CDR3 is TGTGCCAGCAGCACCTGGACTAGCGGAACTCTCTCCGGGAATGAGCAGATCTTC.

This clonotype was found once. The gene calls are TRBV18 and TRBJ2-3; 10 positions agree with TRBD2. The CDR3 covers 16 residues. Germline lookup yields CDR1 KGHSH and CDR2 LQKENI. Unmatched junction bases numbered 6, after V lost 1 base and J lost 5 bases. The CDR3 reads CASSPRVAGGGDTQYF. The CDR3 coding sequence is TGTGCCAGCTCACCACGGGTAGCGGGAGGAGGAGATACGCAGTATTTT.

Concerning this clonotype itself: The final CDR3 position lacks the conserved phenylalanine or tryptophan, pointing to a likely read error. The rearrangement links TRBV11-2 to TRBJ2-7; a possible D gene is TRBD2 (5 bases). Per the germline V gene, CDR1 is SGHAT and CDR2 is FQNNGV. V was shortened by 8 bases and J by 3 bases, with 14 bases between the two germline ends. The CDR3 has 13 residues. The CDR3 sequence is CASGSTRSYEQYS. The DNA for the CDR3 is TGTGCCAGCGGCTCAACTAGGAGCTACGAGCAGTACTCC.

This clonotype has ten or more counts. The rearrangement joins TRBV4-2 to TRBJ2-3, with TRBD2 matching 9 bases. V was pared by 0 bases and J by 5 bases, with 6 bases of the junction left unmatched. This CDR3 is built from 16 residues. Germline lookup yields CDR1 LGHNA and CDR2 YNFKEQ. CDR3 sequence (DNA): TGTGCCAGCAGCCAAGAGGTTAGCGGGAGTGGAGATACGCAGTATTTT. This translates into CASSQEVSGSGDTQYF.

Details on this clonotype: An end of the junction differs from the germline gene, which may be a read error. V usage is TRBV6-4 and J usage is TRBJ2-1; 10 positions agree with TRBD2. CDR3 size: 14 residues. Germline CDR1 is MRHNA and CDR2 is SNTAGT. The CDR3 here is CASSGGLAGDEQLF. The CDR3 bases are TGTGCCAGCAGTGGGGGGCTAGCGGGAGATGAGCAGTTATTC.

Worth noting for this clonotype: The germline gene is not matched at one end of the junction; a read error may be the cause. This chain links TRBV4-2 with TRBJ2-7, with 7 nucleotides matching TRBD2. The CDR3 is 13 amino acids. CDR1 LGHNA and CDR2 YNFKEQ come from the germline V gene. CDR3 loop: CTSSQDRDYEQYF. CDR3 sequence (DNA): TGTACCAGCAGCCAAGATCGGGACTACGAACAGTACTTC.

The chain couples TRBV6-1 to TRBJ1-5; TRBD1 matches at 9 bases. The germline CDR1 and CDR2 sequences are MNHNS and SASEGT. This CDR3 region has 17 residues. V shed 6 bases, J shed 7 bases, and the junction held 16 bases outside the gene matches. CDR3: CASRRGRTGDMNQPQHF. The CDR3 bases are TGTGCCAGCAGGAGGGGGAGGACAGGGGATATGAACCAGCCCCAGCATTTT.

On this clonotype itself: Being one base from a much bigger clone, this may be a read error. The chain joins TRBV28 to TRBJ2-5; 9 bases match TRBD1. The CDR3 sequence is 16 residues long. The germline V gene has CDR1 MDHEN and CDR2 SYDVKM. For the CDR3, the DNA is TGTGCCAGCAGTGGCCGTCCACAGGGGGCCGGGGAGACCGAGTACTTC. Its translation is CASSGRPQGAGETEYF.

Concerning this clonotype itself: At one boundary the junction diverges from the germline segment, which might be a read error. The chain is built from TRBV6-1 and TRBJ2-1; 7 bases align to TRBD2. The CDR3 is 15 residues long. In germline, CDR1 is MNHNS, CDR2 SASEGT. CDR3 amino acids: CVSIALACLHNEQFF. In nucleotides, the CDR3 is TGTGTCAGCATTGCACTAGCGTGCCTGCACAATGAGCAGTTCTTC.

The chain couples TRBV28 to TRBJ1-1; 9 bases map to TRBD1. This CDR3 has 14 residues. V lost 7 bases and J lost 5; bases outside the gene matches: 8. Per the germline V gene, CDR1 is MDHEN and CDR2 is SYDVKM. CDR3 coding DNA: TGTGCCAGCAACCTAAAACAGGGGGCTACTGAAGCTTTCTTT. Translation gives CASNLKQGATEAFF.

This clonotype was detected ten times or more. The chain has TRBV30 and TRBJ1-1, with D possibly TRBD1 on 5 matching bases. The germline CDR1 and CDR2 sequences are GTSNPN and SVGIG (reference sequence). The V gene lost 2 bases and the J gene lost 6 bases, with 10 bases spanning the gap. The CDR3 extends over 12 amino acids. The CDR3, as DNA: TGTGCCTGGAGTCGAAGGGGCCCTGAAGCTTTCTTT. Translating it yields CAWSRRGPEAFF. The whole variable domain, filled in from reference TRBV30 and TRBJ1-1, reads SQTIHQWPATLVQPVGSPLSLECTVEGTSNPNLYWYRQAAGRGLQLLFYSVGIGQISSEVPQNLSASRPQDRQFILSSKKLLLSDSGFYLCAWSRRGPEAFFGQGTRLTVV.

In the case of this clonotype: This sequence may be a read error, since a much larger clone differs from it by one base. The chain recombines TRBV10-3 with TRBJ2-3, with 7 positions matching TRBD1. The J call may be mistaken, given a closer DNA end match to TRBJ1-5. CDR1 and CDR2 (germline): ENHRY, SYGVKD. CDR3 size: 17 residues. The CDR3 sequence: CAISTAGQPPGPDTQHF. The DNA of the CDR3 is TGTGCCATCAGTACAGCGGGACAGCCGCCGGGCCCAGATACGCAGCATTTT.

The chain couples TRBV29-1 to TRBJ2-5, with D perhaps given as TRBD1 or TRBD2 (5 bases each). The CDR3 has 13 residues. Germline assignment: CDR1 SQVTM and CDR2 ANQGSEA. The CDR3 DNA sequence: TGCAGTATTGGGGCAGGTGGGGGAGAGACCCAGTACTTC. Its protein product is CSIGAGGGETQYF.

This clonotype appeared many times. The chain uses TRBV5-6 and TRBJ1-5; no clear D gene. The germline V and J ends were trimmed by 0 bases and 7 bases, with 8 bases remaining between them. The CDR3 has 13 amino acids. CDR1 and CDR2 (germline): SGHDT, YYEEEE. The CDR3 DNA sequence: TGTGCCAGCAGCTTGGGTCGGGTACAGCCCCAGCATTTT. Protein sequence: CASSLGRVQPQHF.

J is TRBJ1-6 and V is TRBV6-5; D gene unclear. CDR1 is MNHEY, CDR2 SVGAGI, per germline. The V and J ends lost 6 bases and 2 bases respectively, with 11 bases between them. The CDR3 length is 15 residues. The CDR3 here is CASRRNIPYNSPLHF. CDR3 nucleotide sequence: TGTGCCAGCAGACGGAACATCCCCTATAATTCACCCCTCCACTTT.

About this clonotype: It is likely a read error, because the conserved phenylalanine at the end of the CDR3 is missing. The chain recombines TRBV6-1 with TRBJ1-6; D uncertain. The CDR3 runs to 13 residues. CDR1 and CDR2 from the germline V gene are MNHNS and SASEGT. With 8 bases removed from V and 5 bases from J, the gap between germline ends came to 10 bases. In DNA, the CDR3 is TGTGCCAGCTCGGAAACCCATAATTCACCCCTCCACGTT. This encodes CASSETHNSPLHV.

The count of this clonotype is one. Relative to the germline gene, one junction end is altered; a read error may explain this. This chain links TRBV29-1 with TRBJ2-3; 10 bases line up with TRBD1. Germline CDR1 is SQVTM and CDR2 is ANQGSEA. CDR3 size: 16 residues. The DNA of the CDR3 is TGCAGCGTTGAACTCCGGGACAGGGGAGTTGCATATACACAGTATTTT. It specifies CSVELRDRGVAYTQYF.

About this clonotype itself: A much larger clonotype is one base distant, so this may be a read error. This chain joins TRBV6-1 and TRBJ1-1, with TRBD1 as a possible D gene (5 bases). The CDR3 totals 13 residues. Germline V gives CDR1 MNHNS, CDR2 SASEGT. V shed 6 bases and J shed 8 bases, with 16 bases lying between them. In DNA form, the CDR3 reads TGTGCCAGCAGGATGACAGTGTCGCCCGAAGCTTTCTTT. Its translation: CASRMTVSPEAFF.